Listed below are T cell receptor beta chains from one sample, sequenced in a study of cytomegalovirus exposure and HLA in healthy donors. Produced via immunoSEQ multiplex PCR; TCRdb's table is partial and in-frame only. The table has about 160,000 clones, approximately 80% seen once. Sequencing was performed on PBMCs. These receptors all stem from a young man in good health and CMV-seronegative. Each CDR3 is given with its conserved first and last residue. The D gene is left open where the match is weak. Where a row states a size, it is once, few, many or the class of an expanded clone; other rows omit it.

CDR3 | DNA | D | J | size | V
CASSPVHWGVGYEQYF | TGTGCCAGCTCACCAGTTCATTGGGGGGTCGGCTACGAGCAGTACTTC | . | TRBJ2-7 | . | TRBV18
CASSAPGGRASSTDTQYF | TGCGCCAGCAGCGCACCGGGGGGGCGGGCTTCTAGCACAGATACGCAGTATTTT | TRBD2 | TRBJ2-3 | . | TRBV5-1
CASSETGAAYEQYF | TGTGCCAGCAGCGAGACAGGGGCAGCCTACGAGCAGTACTTC | TRBD1 | TRBJ2-7 | . | TRBV2
CSAEGTSGGSDNNEQFF | TGCAGCGCCGAGGGGACTAGCGGGGGTTCTGATAACAATGAGCAGTTCTTC | TRBD2 | TRBJ2-1 | . | TRBV29-1
CASSDRGEQFF | TGTGCCAGCAGCGACCGGGGAGAGCAGTTCTTC | . | TRBJ2-1 | . | TRBV11-3
CASSFPSGGSSYNEQFF | TGTGCCAGCAGCTTCCCTAGCGGGGGAAGCTCCTACAATGAGCAGTTCTTC | TRBD2 | TRBJ2-1 | once | TRBV5-4
CASSVEGLAGVGEQFF | TGTGCCAGCAGCGTAGAGGGACTAGCGGGAGTGGGTGAGCAGTTCTTC | TRBD2 | TRBJ2-1 | . | TRBV9
CASSEGLGQSYEQYF | TGTGCCAGCAGTGAAGGTCTAGGACAGTCCTACGAGCAGTACTTC | . | TRBJ2-7 | . | TRBV6-4
CASNPGLNTEAFF | TGTGCCAGCAATCCAGGGCTGAACACTGAAGCTTTCTTT | . | TRBJ1-1 | few | TRBV6-6
CASSRGQGHGGYTF | TGTGCCAGCAGCCGGGGACAGGGGCACGGTGGCTACACCTTC | TRBD1 | TRBJ1-2 | . | TRBV11-2
CASSLTGLAGVGEQFF | TGTGCCAGCAGCTTAACGGGACTAGCGGGAGTTGGAGAGCAGTTCTTC | TRBD2 | TRBJ2-1 | . | TRBV7-3
CASSPPGQGTNEQFF | TGCGCCAGCAGCCCCCCGGGACAGGGGACCAATGAGCAGTTCTTC | TRBD1 | TRBJ2-1 | . | TRBV5-1
CASSLWREGQKTQYF | TGTGCCAGCAGCTTGTGGCGGGAGGGCCAAAAGACCCAGTACTTC | TRBD2 | TRBJ2-5 | . | TRBV5-4
CASSLGDSGSDTGELFF | TGTGCCAGCAGCTTAGGGGATAGCGGAAGCGACACCGGGGAGCTGTTTTTT | . | TRBJ2-2 | . | TRBV7-9
CASICTGELFF | TGTGCCAGTATATGCACCGGGGAGCTGTTTTTT | . | TRBJ2-2 | . | TRBV7-6
CASTSGGSYNSPLHF | TGTGCCAGCACCTCGGGAGGCTCCTATAATTCACCCCTCCACTTT | . | TRBJ1-6 | . | TRBV5-4
CASSPAGTGNQPQHF | TGTGCCAGCAGCCCCGCCGGGACAGGGAATCAGCCCCAGCATTTT | TRBD1 | TRBJ1-5 | . | TRBV7-8
CASSLGQGSSGNTIYF | TGTGCCAGCAGCCTCGGACAGGGAAGCTCTGGAAACACCATATATTTT | TRBD1 | TRBJ1-3 | . | TRBV7-2
CASISAAVTNTEAFF | TGTGCCAGCATCTCCGCGGCAGTGACGAACACTGAAGCTTTCTTT | . | TRBJ1-1 | . | TRBV27
CASSLWQGLGKLFF | TGTGCCAGCAGCTTGTGGCAGGGATTAGGAAAACTGTTTTTT | . | TRBJ1-4 | . | TRBV5-6
CASSLGVGRQSSYEQYF | TGTGCCAGCAGCTTAGGGGTAGGCAGACAAAGCTCCTACGAGCAGTACTTC | . | TRBJ2-7 | . | TRBV7-6
CASSLPPRDEQFF | TGTGCCAGCAGCCTCCCGCCGCGGGATGAGCAGTTCTTC | . | TRBJ2-1 | . | TRBV7-3
CASSEKLAGDGTGELFF | TGTGCCAGCAGTGAAAAGTTAGCGGGAGATGGGACCGGGGAGCTGTTTTTT | TRBD2 | TRBJ2-2 | . | TRBV2
CASSVDRARNGYTF | TGTGCCAGCAGCGTAGACCGCGCGAGGAATGGCTACACCTTC | . | TRBJ1-2 | few | TRBV9
CASSVGGQGPHEQYF | TGTGCCAGCAGCGTAGGTGGACAGGGCCCCCACGAGCAGTACTTC | TRBD1 | TRBJ2-7 | once | TRBV9
CASSQIQGFNEQFF | TGCGCCAGCAGCCAGATACAGGGATTCAATGAGCAGTTCTTC | . | TRBJ2-1 | once | TRBV4-1
CASSDSEVGHEQFF | TGTGCCAGCAGTGACTCCGAAGTGGGGCATGAGCAGTTCTTC | . | TRBJ2-1 | few | TRBV6-4